The 13 T cell receptor beta chains reported below all come from one sample, sequenced in a study of T-cell reconstitution after alpha-beta-depleted transplantation in children (TCRdb year 2016). The treatment or condition label here, explained by the study, means: allogeneic hematopoietic cell transplantation with graft depleted of TCRalphabeta T cells and CD19 B cells. The protocol used for the library was PCR. Sequencer: Illumina HiSeq 2500. TCR library preparation used molecular barcoding, with unique molecular identifiers applied to normalize quantification of the TCRbeta repertoire. TCRdb reprocessed the public reads (quality trimming at Q25 with fastp, clone calling with MiXCR) and kept in-frame beta chains. Every distinct CDR3 protein forms one entry, paired with its most common genes and DNA. This sample gives roughly 790,000 distinct CDR3 sequences in total; 16% of them show up just once. Of the sample, approximately 5% falls within the top ten clones.

This specimen was PBMCs, mostly from graft donor cells, taken 360 days after TCRalphabeta/CD19-depleted stem cell transplant. The receptors were gathered from a male patient between 5 and 17 years old who had a stem cell transplant for acute lymphoblastic leukemia, so the T cells may come from the graft donor.

This clonotype showed up just a few times. The chain combines TRBV20-1 with TRBJ2-3; D unclear. Per the germline V gene, CDR1 is DFQATT and CDR2 is SNEGSKA (reference sequence). CDR3 length: 11 amino acids. Deletions cut 7 bases from V and 5 bases from J, with 10 bases between. The DNA of the CDR3 is TGCAGTGGCGCGGTCCTAGATACGCAGTATTTT. It encodes CSGAVLDTQYF.

The chain recombines TRBV6-5 with TRBJ1-2; D is uncertain. Germline loops: CDR1 MNHEY, CDR2 SVGAGI. The CDR3 is 17 amino acids. Trimming left V 0 bases short and J 0 bases short, with 14 bases between. Written as DNA, the CDR3 is TGTGCCAGCAGTTACTCGTTTGCCTCCCTTACTAACTATGGCTACACCTTC. Its protein product is CASSYSFASLTNYGYTF.

The rearrangement joins TRBV7-8 to TRBJ2-7; 8 nucleotides align to TRBD1. Germline trimming cut 5 bases from V and 5 bases from J; bases unmatched to any gene: 11. This CDR3 is built from 15 residues. Germline V CDR1 and CDR2: SGHVS, FQNEAQ. The CDR3 DNA follows: TGTGCCAGCAGCAAGCACCGGGACAGGAAACACGAGCAGTACTTC. It specifies CASSKHRDRKHEQYF.

This clonotype was recorded a few times. V usage is TRBV12-3 or TRBV12-4 and J usage is TRBJ1-5; tentatively, D is TRBD1 (6 bases). The CDR3 runs 15 residues. The V and J ends lost 5 bases and 0 bases respectively, with 11 bases between them. Here the CDR3 reads CASSTGPPSNQPQHF. The CDR3 region has the DNA TGTGCCAGCAGTACAGGGCCTCCTAGCAATCAGCCCCAGCATTTT.

This chain links TRBV27 with TRBJ1-5, with TRBD1 identical over 10 bases. Trimming cost V 4 bases and J 1 base; bases outside gene matches: 7. Germline values: CDR1 MNHEY, CDR2 SMNVEV (reference sequence). The CDR3 contains 17 residues. The CDR3 sequence is CASSSLRGQGSNQPQHF. CDR3 in DNA: TGTGCCAGCAGTTCCTTGCGGGGACAGGGGAGCAATCAGCCCCAGCATTTT.

The rearrangement links TRBV21-1 to TRBJ1-2; the table gives TRBD1 as D, unverified against the DNA. TRBV21-1 is termed a pseudogene. This CDR3 is 15 amino acids long. The CDR3 loop reads CASSKFRVPRDGYTF. The CDR3 nucleotides read TGTGCCAGCAGCAAATTCCGGGTTCCAAGGGATGGCTACACCTTC.

This clonotype was observed a handful of times. This chain links TRBV15 with TRBJ2-2; D ambiguous. Trimming stripped 0 bases from V and 5 bases from J, with 10 bases between. Per the germline V gene, CDR1 is LNHNV and CDR2 is YYDKDF (reference sequence). The CDR3 spans 15 residues. CDR3 DNA sequence: TGTGCCACCAGCAGAGATCGGGCATTAACCGGGGAGCTGTTTTTT. Amino acids: CATSRDRALTGELFF.

This clonotype was seen a few times. This chain links TRBV7-9 with TRBJ1-1; TRBD1 matches at 7 bases. The V gene's germline CDR1 is SEHNR and CDR2 FQNEAQ (reference sequence). The CDR3 covers 13 residues. The V gene end was trimmed by 5 bases and the J gene end by 4 bases; junction bases not matched to a gene: 4. In DNA, the CDR3 is TGTGCCAGCAGCCCCGGGACAGTCACTGAAGCTTTCTTT. Protein product: CASSPGTVTEAFF.

This clonotype came up a few times. The rearrangement joins TRBV6-5 to TRBJ2-3; D is possibly TRBD1 (6 bases). V lost 10 bases and J 3 bases, leaving 26 bases between the germline ends. The CDR3 covers 17 residues. Germline CDR1 is MNHEY and CDR2 is SVGAGI. CDR3: CANPQGSNQTGTDTQYF. The CDR3 DNA follows: TGTGCCAACCCACAGGGTTCCAATCAAACGGGGACAGATACGCAGTATTTT.

This clonotype was seen a few times. V is TRBV7-2 and J is TRBJ2-1; TRBD2 might be the D (5 bases). The CDR3 extends over 17 amino acids. Per the germline V gene, CDR1 is SGHTA and CDR2 is FQGNSA. The V and J ends lost 2 bases and 4 bases respectively, with 18 bases between them. Here the CDR3 DNA reads TGTGCCAGCAGCTTAAGCACCGCGGAGGCGGCGTACAATGAGCAGTTCTTC. Amino acids: CASSLSTAEAAYNEQFF.

This clonotype was recorded a few times. The V and J genes are TRBV4-1 and TRBJ2-5; 8 nucleotides align to TRBD1. Germline trimming cut 6 bases from V and 0 bases from J; bases unmatched to any gene: 3. Germline CDR1 is MGHRA and CDR2 is YSYEKL. The CDR3 spans 14 residues. The CDR3, as DNA: TGCGCCAGCAGACTACAGGGGGACCAAGAGACCCAGTACTTC. This encodes CASRLQGDQETQYF.

This clonotype was counted between two and nine times. The chain links TRBV5-1 to TRBJ2-1; D gene ambiguous. This CDR3 is 15 amino acids long. Germline V gene data show CDR1 as SGHRS and CDR2 as YFSETQ. V shed 0 bases and J shed 8 bases, with 15 bases lying between them. Here the CDR3 DNA reads TGCGCCAGCAGCTTGGTTACCCTTAGGAGCGATGAGCAGTTCTTC. Protein product: CASSLVTLRSDEQFF.

This clonotype appeared a few times. The chain links TRBV5-1 to TRBJ2-2; 8 nucleotides match TRBD2. V was clipped by 4 bases and J by 6 bases; unmatched bases: 11. The CDR3 is 16 residues long. Germline CDR1 is SGHRS and CDR2 is YFSETQ. The CDR3 DNA sequence: TGCGCCAGCAGCCACCTGGGTGCGGGAGGATCCGGGGAGCTGTTTTTT. The encoded protein is CASSHLGAGGSGELFF.